Sequencing of this TCR beta chain was carried out in a study of T cells in Graves' hyperthyroidism and ophthalmopathy. General study findings and limits: From stable hyperthyroidism, ophthalmopathy was set apart by a 13 V-J model. Most thyroid-expanded clonotypes above 0.001 were also found in blood.

There were TCR beta CDR3 regions amplified from RNA transcripts. First-round RT-PCR of the TCR CDR3 relied on the HTBI primer set. A single record per CDR3 protein comes from TCRdb applying MiXCR to the multiplex PCR reads. This table holds roughly 290,000 distinct CDR3 sequences, around 15% found once. This CDR3 region has 18 residues. Germline trimming cut 4 bases from V and 7 bases from J; bases unmatched to any gene: 16. Looked up from germline, CDR1 is LGHDT and CDR2 is YNNKEL (reference sequence). This clonotype has a handful of counts. The antigen is unknown. Hyperthyroidism had been newly diagnosed in patients aged 18 to 65, and its duration was under 2 months. Any patient presenting with uncontrolled infection, other autoimmune disease, pregnancy or lactation was left out.

What was sequenced was blood. The origin of this receptor is a middle-aged woman with Graves' hyperthyroidism. The V and J genes are TRBV3-1 and TRBJ2-4; 10 nucleotides agree with TRBD2. CDR3 nucleotide sequence: TGTGCCAGCAGCCGGGGCGGGACTAGCGTCGTCGCGAGTAACATTCAGTACTTC. This encodes CASSRGGTSVVASNIQYF.